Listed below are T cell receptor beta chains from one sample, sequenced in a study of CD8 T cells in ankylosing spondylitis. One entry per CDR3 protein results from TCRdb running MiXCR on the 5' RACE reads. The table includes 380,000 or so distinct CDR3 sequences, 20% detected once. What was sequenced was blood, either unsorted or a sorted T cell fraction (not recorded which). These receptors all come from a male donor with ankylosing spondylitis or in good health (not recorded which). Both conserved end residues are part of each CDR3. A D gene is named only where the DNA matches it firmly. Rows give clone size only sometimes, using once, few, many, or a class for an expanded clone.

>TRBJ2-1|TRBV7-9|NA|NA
CASSSAGSLEQFF
TGTGCCAGCAGCTCGGCGGGGTCCCTTGAGCAGTTCTTC
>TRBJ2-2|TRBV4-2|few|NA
CASSQVQDAGELFF
TGTGCCAGCAGCCAAGTGCAGGATGCCGGGGAGCTGTTTTTT
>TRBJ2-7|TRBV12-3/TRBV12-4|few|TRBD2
CASRAGGTYEQYF
TGTGCCAGCAGAGCGGGGGGAACCTACGAGCAGTACTTC
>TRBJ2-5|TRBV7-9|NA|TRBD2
CASSFPGRTSGGETQYF
TGTGCCAGCAGCTTTCCGGGTCGGACTAGCGGGGGAGAGACCCAGTACTTC
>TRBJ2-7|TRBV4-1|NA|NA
CASSQDGEVVYEQYF
TGCGCCAGCAGCCAAGACGGCGAAGTTGTGTACGAGCAGTACTTC
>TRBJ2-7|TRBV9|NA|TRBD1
CASSETGGGYEQYF
TGTGCCAGCAGCGAGACAGGGGGCGGGTACGAGCAGTACTTC
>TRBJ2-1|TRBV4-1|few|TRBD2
CASSQEGLAVISYNEQFF
TGCGCCAGCAGCCAAGAGGGTCTAGCGGTGATCTCCTACAATGAGCAGTTCTTC
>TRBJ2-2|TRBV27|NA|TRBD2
CASSSLAGTNTGELFF
TGTGCCAGCAGTTCCCTAGCGGGGACGAACACCGGGGAGCTGTTTTTT
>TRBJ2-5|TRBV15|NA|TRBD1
CATSLPIDRGEETQYF
TGTGCCACCAGTCTACCCATAGACAGGGGCGAGGAGACCCAGTACTTC
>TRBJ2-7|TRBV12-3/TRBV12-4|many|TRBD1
CASRGTGTSYEQYF
TGTGCCAGCAGGGGGACAGGGACCTCCTACGAGCAGTACTTC
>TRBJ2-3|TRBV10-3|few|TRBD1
CAISDQDRGLDTQYF
TGTGCCATCAGTGACCAAGACAGGGGGCTGGATACGCAGTATTTT
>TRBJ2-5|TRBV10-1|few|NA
CASRRDPSSQYF
TGCGCCAGCAGACGGGACCCTAGCTCCCAGTACTTC
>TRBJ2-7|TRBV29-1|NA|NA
CSGRISYEQYF
TGCAGCGGGCGGATCTCCTACGAGCAGTACTTC
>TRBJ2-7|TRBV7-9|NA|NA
CASSLPPLEQYF
TGTGCCAGCAGCTTACCGCCGCTGGAGCAGTACTTC
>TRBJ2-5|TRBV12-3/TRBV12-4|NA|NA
CASSFEGNQETQYF
TGTGCCAGCAGTTTTGAGGGGAACCAAGAGACCCAGTACTTC
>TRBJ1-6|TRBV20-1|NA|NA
CSARDETGYRSEPYNSPLHF
TGCAGTGCTAGAGACGAAACAGGGTACCGATCGGAACCGTATAATTCACCCCTCCACTTT
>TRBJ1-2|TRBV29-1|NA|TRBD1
CSVGTGNGYTF
TGCAGCGTTGGGACAGGGAATGGCTACACCTTC
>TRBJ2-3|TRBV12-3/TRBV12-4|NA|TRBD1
CASSAWDREGDTQYF
TGTGCCAGCAGTGCCTGGGACAGGGAAGGAGATACGCAGTATTTT
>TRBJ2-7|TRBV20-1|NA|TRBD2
CSARDNERGGYEQYF
TGCAGTGCACGAGATAATGAGCGGGGGGGCTACGAGCAGTACTTC
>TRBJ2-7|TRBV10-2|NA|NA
CASSEPGHYEQYF
TGCGCCAGCAGTGAGCCGGGACACTACGAGCAGTACTTC
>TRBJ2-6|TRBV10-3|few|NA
CAIRQESSGANVLTF
TGTGCCATCAGACAGGAGAGCTCTGGGGCCAACGTCCTGACTTTC
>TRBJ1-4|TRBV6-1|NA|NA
CASTPTPGTANEKLFF
TGTGCCAGCACCCCTACACCGGGGACGGCAAATGAAAAACTGTTTTTT
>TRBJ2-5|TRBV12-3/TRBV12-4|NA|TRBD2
CASSSGGRATQYF
TGTGCCAGCAGTTCGGGGGGGAGGGCGACCCAGTACTTC
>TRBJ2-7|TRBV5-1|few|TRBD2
CASSGLGEQYF
TGCGCCAGCAGCGGACTAGGCGAGCAGTACTTC
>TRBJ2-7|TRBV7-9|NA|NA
CASSPPLTGGNEQYF
TGTGCCAGCAGCCCCCCCTTGACAGGCGGTAACGAGCAGTACTTC
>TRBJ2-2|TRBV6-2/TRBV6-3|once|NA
CASSYNVGDGELFF
TGTGCCAGCAGTTACAACGTAGGGGACGGGGAGCTGTTTTTT
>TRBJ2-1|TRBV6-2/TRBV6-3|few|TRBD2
CASSWVAGIYNEQFF
TGTGCCAGCAGTTGGGTAGCGGGGATCTACAATGAGCAGTTCTTC
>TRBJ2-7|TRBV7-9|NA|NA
CASSLSVSYYEQYF
TGTGCCAGCAGCTTATCGGTCAGCTACTACGAGCAGTACTTC
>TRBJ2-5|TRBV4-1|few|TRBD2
CASSHSGTSGEETQYF
TGCGCCAGCAGCCATAGCGGGACTAGCGGGGAAGAGACCCAGTACTTC
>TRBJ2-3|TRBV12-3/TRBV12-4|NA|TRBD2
CASSSTRAGVPGGQYF
TGTGCCAGCAGTTCCACCCGAGCGGGGGTCCCCGGCGGGCAGTATTTT